Presented here are 21 T cell receptor beta chains from one specimen sequenced in a study of PD-1 blockade in classical Hodgkin lymphoma. Only in-frame clones appear in the TCRdb table, and some are missing; sequencing was by immunoSEQ multiplex PCR. The table has 70,000 or so clones, 70% to 75% seen once; the top ten hold about 9.1%. Every single patient, without exception, relapsed after autologous stem cell transplantation, and brentuximab vedotin exposure varied. The specimen comprised peripheral blood mononuclear cells (PBMCs), sampled before the second cycle of nivolumab. These receptors originate from a human donor with classical Hodgkin lymphoma.

As regards this clone: This sample includes further DNA sequences coding for the same CDR3. This rearrangement joins TRBV20-1 to TRBJ2-5; D uncertain. V was shortened by 0 bases and J by 5 bases, with 4 bases between the two germline ends. This CDR3 region has 11 residues. From germline, CDR1 is DFQATT and CDR2 SNEGSKA (reference sequence). The CDR3 sequence is CSARDQETQYF. The DNA for the CDR3 is TGCAGTGCTAGAGATCAGGAGACCCAGTACTTC.

This clone has only a few counts. V usage is TRBV6-1 and J usage is TRBJ1-1, with TRBD1 matching over 8 bases. CDR1 and CDR2 (germline): MNHNS, SASEGT. With 8 bases clipped from V and 1 base from J, the junction kept 9 bases outside the gene matches. This CDR3 is built from 15 residues. In nucleotides, the CDR3 is TGTGCCAGCCGGGAGGACAGGGCGGCGAACACTGAAGCTTTCTTT. Its translation: CASREDRAANTEAFF.

V is TRBV19 and J is TRBJ1-5, with a weak D call TRBD1 (5 bases). V was trimmed by 5 bases and J by 2 bases, leaving 10 bases between them. Germline V gene lookup returns CDR1 LNHDA and CDR2 SQIVND (reference sequence). The CDR3 length is 14 residues. The CDR3 loop is CASSDSGGNQPQHF. The CDR3 DNA sequence: TGTGCCAGTAGTGACAGCGGGGGCAATCAGCCCCAGCATTTT.

V is TRBV9 and J is TRBJ2-2; D unclear. The CDR3 length is 13 residues. V lost 4 bases and J 5 bases, leaving 9 bases between the germline ends. Germline-derived CDR1 and CDR2 are SGDLS and YYNGEE. The DNA for the CDR3 is TGTGCCAGCAGCCCTCGCGGTACCGGGGAGCTGTTTTTT. Translated, it gives CASSPRGTGELFF. Combining the CDR3 with reference TRBV9 and TRBJ2-2 gives the whole variable domain DSGVTQTPKHLITATGQRVTLRCSPRSGDLSVYWYQQSLDQGLQFLIQYYNGEERAKGNILERFSAQQFPDLHSELNLSSLELGDSALYFCASSPRGTGELFFGEGSRLTVL.

This clone was counted at least ten times. The gene calls are TRBV7-6 and TRBJ1-2; TRBD1 aligns across 7 bases. In germline, CDR1 is SGHVS, CDR2 FNYEAQ. Trimming removed 5 bases from V and 2 bases from J; junction bases left unmatched: 5. There are 14 residues in the CDR3. CDR3 nucleotides: TGTGCCAGCAGCCCAGGGACAGAGAACTATGGCTACACCTTC. Amino acids: CASSPGTENYGYTF.

The chain links TRBV2 to TRBJ2-5; D not certain. Trimming removed 8 bases at V and 5 bases at J, with 9 bases between. The CDR3 loop spans 11 amino acids. The germline V gene encodes CDR1 SNHLY and CDR2 FYNNEI. The CDR3 spells CASGLGETQYF. The DNA for the CDR3 is TGTGCCAGCGGCCTAGGGGAGACCCAGTACTTC. The full variable domain, completed using reference TRBV2 and TRBJ2-5, is EPEVTQTPSHQVTQMGQEVILRCVPISNHLYFYWYRQILGQKVEFLVSFYNNEISEKSEIFDDQFSVERPDGSNFTLKIRSTKLEDSAMYFCASGLGETQYFGPGTRLLVL.

V is TRBV13 and J is TRBJ1-2, with D possibly TRBD1 on 6 matching bases. The V gene lost 4 bases and the J gene lost 6 bases, with 9 bases spanning the gap. Germline V gene lookup returns CDR1 PRHDT and CDR2 FYEKMQ (reference sequence). This CDR3 comprises 12 residues. The DNA for the CDR3 is TGTGCCAGCAGCTCCGGGGGCAATGGCTACACCTTC. Translation gives CASSSGGNGYTF.

The V and J genes are TRBV5-6 and TRBJ1-5; D uncertain. The CDR3 covers 13 residues. The germline V gene has CDR1 SGHDT and CDR2 YYEEEE. Deletions cut 1 base from V and 4 bases from J, with 6 bases between. CDR3 sequence reads: CASSLYGNQPQHF. CDR3 in DNA: TGTGCCAGCAGCTTGTACGGGAATCAGCCCCAGCATTTT.

The V gene is TRBV19, the J gene TRBJ1-2, with TRBD1 identical over 8 bases. The CDR3 loop spans 15 amino acids. Germline V CDR1 and CDR2: LNHDA, SQIVND (reference sequence). The V segment lost 4 bases and the J segment 9 bases; nucleotides outside the gene matches: 13. CDR3 loop: CASSSGDRISQRYTF. CDR3 nucleotides: TGTGCCAGTAGTAGCGGGGACAGGATATCTCAACGCTACACCTTC. Variable domain in full (rest from reference TRBV19 and TRBJ1-2): DGGITQSPKYLFRKEGQNVTLSCEQNLNHDAMYWYRQDPGQGLRLIYYSQIVNDFQKGDIAEGYSVSREKKESFPLTVTSAQKNPTAFYLCASSSGDRISQRYTFGSGTRLTVV.

CDR3 coding DNA: TGTGCCAGCAGCGCAGGGGTCGTAAGTAGAAATGAGCAGTTCTTC. This sequence encodes CASSAGVVSRNEQFF. This chain uses TRBV9 with TRBJ2-1; a possible D gene is TRBD1 (6 bases). V lost 3 bases and J lost 7, with 17 bases in between. Germline V gene lookup returns CDR1 SGDLS and CDR2 YYNGEE. The CDR3 totals 15 residues.

The chain joins TRBV7-9 to TRBJ1-2, with TRBD1 matching 11 bases. The CDR3 length is 15 residues. V trimming: 5 bases; J trimming: 7 bases; junction bases outside the gene matches: 9. Germline V gene lookup returns CDR1 SEHNR and CDR2 FQNEAQ (reference sequence). The CDR3, as DNA: TGTGCCAGCAGCCCCAGGACAGGGGGCATGGGTGGCTACACCTTC. Its translation: CASSPRTGGMGGYTF. Full variable domain (outside the CDR3, taken from reference TRBV7-9 and TRBJ1-2): DTGVSQNPRHKITKRGQNVTFRCDPISEHNRLYWYRQTLGQGPEFLTYFQNEAQLEKSRLLSDRFSAERPKGSFSTLEIQRTEQGDSAMYLCASSPRTGGMGGYTFGSGTRLTVV.

This sequence joins TRBV5-1 and TRBJ2-2, with a possible D match to TRBD2 (5 bases). CDR1 is SGHRS, CDR2 YFSETQ, per germline. Trimming removed 0 bases at V and 4 bases at J, with 10 bases between. The CDR3 loop spans 15 amino acids. The CDR3 DNA reads TGCGCCAGCAGCTTGGAACCCGGGATCACCGGGGAGCTGTTTTTT. This codes for CASSLEPGITGELFF.

This clone came up a few times. The chain recombines TRBV7-8 with TRBJ1-1; 9 nucleotides line up with TRBD1. Germline-derived CDR1 and CDR2 are SGHVS and FQNEAQ. V lost 5 bases to trimming and J lost 3 bases; unmatched junction nucleotides: 7. This CDR3 contains 15 residues. CDR3 nucleotide sequence: TGTGCCAGCAGCCCCGGACAGGGGAGGGACACTGAAGCTTTCTTT. This sequence encodes CASSPGQGRDTEAFF.

V and J are TRBV11-2 and TRBJ2-5; the match to TRBD1 covers 7 bases. Gene TRBJ2-7 matches the end of the DNA better, so the J call may be wrong. The CDR3 extends over 13 amino acids. CDR1 is SGHAT and CDR2 is FQNNGV in the germline V gene. CDR3 in amino acids: CASSLGQVYEQYF. The CDR3 DNA reads TGTGCCAGCAGCCTCGGACAGGTCTACGAGCAGTACTTC.

The J gene is TRBJ2-1, the V gene TRBV5-1; TRBD1 agrees at 9 bases. The J segment lost 5 bases and the V segment lost 5 bases, leaving 8 bases of the junction unmatched. Germline assignment: CDR1 SGHRS and CDR2 YFSETQ. This CDR3 has 15 amino acids. DNA for the CDR3: TGCGCCAGCAGTCCCGAGGGACAGGGACACAATGAGCAGTTCTTC. This translates into CASSPEGQGHNEQFF.

The V call is TRBV5-5, the J call TRBJ2-3; D may be TRBD1 (7 bases). Germline CDR1 reads SGHKS; CDR2 reads YYEKEE (reference sequence). The V and J ends lost 4 bases and 4 bases respectively, with 13 bases between them. The CDR3 is 14 residues long. CDR3 region: CASSPQGGADTQYF. In DNA, the CDR3 is TGTGCCAGCAGCCCGCAGGGGGGTGCAGATACGCAGTATTTT.

This clone was seen a single time. The chain combines TRBV11-3 with TRBJ1-1, with D unclear. Germline-derived CDR1 and CDR2 are SGHNT and YENEEA. Trimming took off 2 bases at V and 4 bases at J, with 8 bases between the two ends. The CDR3 covers 13 residues. CDR3 residues: CASSLSGGTEAFF. The CDR3 coding sequence is TGTGCCAGCAGCTTATCAGGAGGCACTGAAGCTTTCTTT.

This clone has more than one count but fewer than ten. This chain connects TRBV11-1 to TRBJ1-3, with TRBD1 as a possible D gene (6 bases). The CDR3 totals 14 residues. CDR1 and CDR2 (germline): SGHAT, FQDESV (reference sequence). Trimming took 3 bases from V and 1 from J, leaving 7 bases between them. This CDR3 reads CASSFGTSGNTIYF. Written as DNA, the CDR3 is TGTGCCAGCAGCTTTGGGACATCTGGAAACACCATATATTTT.

The chain uses TRBV28 and TRBJ2-1; 9 nucleotides line up with TRBD1. From germline, CDR1 is MDHEN and CDR2 SYDVKM. The CDR3 extends over 16 amino acids. The V and J ends lost 5 bases and 6 bases, in that order; junction bases with no gene match: 11. The CDR3 region is CASSLQGARITNEQFF. The DNA of the CDR3 is TGTGCCAGCAGTCTACAGGGGGCAAGAATTACCAATGAGCAGTTCTTC.

This clone was seen only a few times. The chain is built from TRBV5-1 and TRBJ1-2; possible D gene TRBD1, 6 bases. Germline CDR1 is SGHRS and CDR2 is YFSETQ. Trimming left V 5 bases short and J 8 bases short, with 16 bases between. This CDR3 contains 13 residues. Here the CDR3 DNA reads TGCGCCAGCAGGGGGCAGGGGCTAACAGGCTACACCTTC. Protein sequence: CASRGQGLTGYTF. Combining the CDR3 with reference TRBV5-1 and TRBJ1-2 gives the whole variable domain KAGVTQTPRYLIKTRGQQVTLSCSPISGHRSVSWYQQTPGQGLQFLFEYFSETQRNKGNFPGRFSGRQFSNSRSEMNVSTLELGDSALYLCASRGQGLTGYTFGSGTRLTVV.

The V and J genes are TRBV12-5 and TRBJ2-7; TRBD1 aligns across 8 bases. The length of the CDR3 is 15 residues. Germline-derived CDR1 and CDR2 are LGHNT and FRNRAP. The V and J ends lost 5 bases and 3 bases, in that order; junction bases with no gene match: 9. The CDR3 is CASGPGTGSLYEQYF. The CDR3 DNA sequence: TGTGCTAGTGGTCCTGGGACAGGCTCCCTCTACGAGCAGTACTTC.